This passage covers 3 T cell receptor beta chains from one sample sequenced in a study of T cell responses to AZD1222 COVID-19 vaccine. TCRdb's copy holds only in-frame clones and misses some; the assay was immunoSEQ multiplex PCR. The sample carries about 130,000 clones, around 85% recorded once. The sample in question was peripheral blood, obtained on day 0 of AZD1222 vaccination. Every receptor here comes from an adult in good health.

The rearrangement links TRBV18 to TRBJ2-3; 9 bases are shared with TRBD2. V shed 6 bases and J 3 bases; nucleotides not matched to a gene: 4. Per germline, CDR1 KGHSH and CDR2 LQKENI. The CDR3 consists of 14 residues. The CDR3 DNA sequence: TGTGCCAGCTCGGTAGCGGGAGTGACAGATACGCAGTATTTT. It yields the protein CASSVAGVTDTQYF.

This chain connects TRBV18 to TRBJ2-7, with D maybe TRBD1 (6 bases). Germline V lookup: CDR1 KGHSH, CDR2 LQKENI. Trimming cost V 3 bases and J 7 bases, with 16 bases left between them. This CDR3 has 14 amino acids. This CDR3 is CASSPKQGLWEQYF. The CDR3 DNA reads TGTGCCAGCTCACCGAAACAGGGCCTTTGGGAGCAGTACTTC.

The V call is TRBV6-6, the J call TRBJ1-1; no reliable D call. The germline gives CDR1 MNHNY, CDR2 SVGAGI (reference sequence). This CDR3 region has 12 residues. Trimming pared 5 bases from V and 4 bases from J, leaving 8 bases between. The CDR3 DNA sequence: TGTGCCAGCAGTCTACAGATCACTGAAGCTTTCTTT. Amino acid sequence: CASSLQITEAFF.